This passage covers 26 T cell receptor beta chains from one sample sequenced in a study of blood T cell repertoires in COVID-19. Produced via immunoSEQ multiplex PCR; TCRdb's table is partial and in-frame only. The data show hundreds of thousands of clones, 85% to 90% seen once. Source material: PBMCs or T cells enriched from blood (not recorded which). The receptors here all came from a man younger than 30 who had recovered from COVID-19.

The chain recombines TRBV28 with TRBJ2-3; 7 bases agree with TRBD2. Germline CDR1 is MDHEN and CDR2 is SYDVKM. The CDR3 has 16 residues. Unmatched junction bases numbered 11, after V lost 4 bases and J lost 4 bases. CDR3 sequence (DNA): TGTGCCAGCAGTTCCCCCGCGGGAGAAGGGGCAGATACGCAGTATTTT. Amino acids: CASSSPAGEGADTQYF.

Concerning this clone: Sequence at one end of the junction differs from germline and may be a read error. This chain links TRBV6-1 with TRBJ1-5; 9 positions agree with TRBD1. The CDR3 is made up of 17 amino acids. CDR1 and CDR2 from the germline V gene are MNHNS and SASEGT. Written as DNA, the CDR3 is TGTGCCAGCGGTGAAGGCGGACAGGGGTATAGCAATCAGCCCCAGCATTTT. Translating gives CASGEGGQGYSNQPQHF.

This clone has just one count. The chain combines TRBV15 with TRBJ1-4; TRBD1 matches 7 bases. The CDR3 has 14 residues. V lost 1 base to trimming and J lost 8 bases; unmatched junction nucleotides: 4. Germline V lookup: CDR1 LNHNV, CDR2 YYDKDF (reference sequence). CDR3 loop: CATSRGDSREKLFF. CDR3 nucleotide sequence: TGTGCCACCAGCAGAGGGGACAGTCGGGAAAAACTGTTTTTT.

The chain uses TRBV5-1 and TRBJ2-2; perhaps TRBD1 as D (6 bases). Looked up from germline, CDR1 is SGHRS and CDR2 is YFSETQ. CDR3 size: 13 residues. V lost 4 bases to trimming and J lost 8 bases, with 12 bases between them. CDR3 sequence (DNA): TGCGCCAGCAGCCTTGCAGACAGGGGGGAGCTGTTTTTT. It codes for CASSLADRGELFF. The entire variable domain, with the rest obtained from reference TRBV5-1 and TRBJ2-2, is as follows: KAGVTQTPRYLIKTRGQQVTLSCSPISGHRSVSWYQQTPGQGLQFLFEYFSETQRNKGNFPGRFSGRQFSNSRSEMNVSTLELGDSALYLCASSLADRGELFFGEGSRLTVL.

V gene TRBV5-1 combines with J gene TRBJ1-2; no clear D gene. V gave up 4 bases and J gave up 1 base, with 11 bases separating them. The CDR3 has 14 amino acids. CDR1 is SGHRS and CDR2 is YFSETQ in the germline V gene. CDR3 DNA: TGCGCCAGCAGCGAGGGTTGGAGTAACTATGGCTACACCTTC. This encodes CASSEGWSNYGYTF.

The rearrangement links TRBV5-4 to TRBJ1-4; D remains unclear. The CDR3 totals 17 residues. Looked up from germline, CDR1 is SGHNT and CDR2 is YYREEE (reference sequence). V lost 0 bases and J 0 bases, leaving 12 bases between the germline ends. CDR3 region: CASSLALTGTTNEKLFF. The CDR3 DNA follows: TGTGCCAGCAGCTTGGCTCTTACCGGGACAACTAATGAAAAACTGTTTTTT.

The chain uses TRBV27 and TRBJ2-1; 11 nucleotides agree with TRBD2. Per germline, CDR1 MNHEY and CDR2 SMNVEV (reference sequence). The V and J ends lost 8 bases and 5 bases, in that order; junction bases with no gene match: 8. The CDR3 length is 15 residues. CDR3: CASRKGLAGNNEQFF. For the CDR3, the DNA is TGTGCCAGCCGAAAAGGACTAGCGGGTAACAATGAGCAGTTCTTC.

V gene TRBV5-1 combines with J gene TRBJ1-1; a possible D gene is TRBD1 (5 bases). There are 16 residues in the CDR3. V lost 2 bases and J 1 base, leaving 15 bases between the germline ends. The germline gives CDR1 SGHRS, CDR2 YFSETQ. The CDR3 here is CASSFRQTTPNTEAFF. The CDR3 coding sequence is TGCGCCAGCAGCTTTAGACAGACAACTCCGAACACTGAAGCTTTCTTT.

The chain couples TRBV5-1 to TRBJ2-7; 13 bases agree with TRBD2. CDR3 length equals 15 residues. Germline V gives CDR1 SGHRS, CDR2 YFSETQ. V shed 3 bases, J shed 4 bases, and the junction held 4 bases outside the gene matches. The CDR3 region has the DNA TGCGCCAGCAGCTCGGGGACTAGCGGGATATACGAGCAGTACTTC. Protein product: CASSSGTSGIYEQYF.

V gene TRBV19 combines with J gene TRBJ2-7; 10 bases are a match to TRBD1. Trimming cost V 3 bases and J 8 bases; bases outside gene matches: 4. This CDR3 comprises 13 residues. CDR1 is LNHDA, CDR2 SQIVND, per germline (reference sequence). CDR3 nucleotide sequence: TGTGCCAGTAGTATCTCGGGACAGGGGAAGCAGTACTTC. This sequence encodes CASSISGQGKQYF.

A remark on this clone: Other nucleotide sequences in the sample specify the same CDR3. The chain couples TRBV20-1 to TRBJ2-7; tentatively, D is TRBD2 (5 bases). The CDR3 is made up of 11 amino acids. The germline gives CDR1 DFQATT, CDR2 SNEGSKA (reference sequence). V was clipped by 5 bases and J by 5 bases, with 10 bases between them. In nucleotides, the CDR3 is TGCAGTGCTCGAAGCGGACACGAGCAGTACTTC. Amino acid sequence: CSARSGHEQYF.

This chain's CDR3 is CASSLTTGGSSVTEAFF. In DNA, the CDR3 is TGTGCCAGCAGCTTAACGACGGGGGGTTCAAGTGTCACTGAAGCTTTCTTT. The gene calls are TRBV7-9 and TRBJ1-1, with a tentative D call TRBD1 (5 bases). This CDR3 has 17 residues. Germline V gene data show CDR1 as SEHNR and CDR2 as FQNEAQ (reference sequence). V lost 2 bases and J 4 bases, leaving 20 bases between the germline ends.

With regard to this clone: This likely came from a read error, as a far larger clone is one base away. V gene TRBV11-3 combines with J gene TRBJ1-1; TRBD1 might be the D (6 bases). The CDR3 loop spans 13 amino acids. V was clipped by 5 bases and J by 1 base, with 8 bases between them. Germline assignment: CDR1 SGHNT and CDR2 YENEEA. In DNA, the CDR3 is TGTGCCAGCAGCACGGGACAGAACACTGAAGCTTTCTTT. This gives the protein CASSTGQNTEAFF.

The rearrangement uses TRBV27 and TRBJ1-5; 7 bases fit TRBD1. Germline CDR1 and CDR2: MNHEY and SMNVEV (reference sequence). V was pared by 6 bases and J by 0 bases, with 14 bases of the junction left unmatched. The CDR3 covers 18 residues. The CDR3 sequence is CASRNSGTAFYSNQPQHF. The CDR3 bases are TGTGCCAGCAGGAATTCCGGGACAGCGTTTTATAGCAATCAGCCCCAGCATTTT.

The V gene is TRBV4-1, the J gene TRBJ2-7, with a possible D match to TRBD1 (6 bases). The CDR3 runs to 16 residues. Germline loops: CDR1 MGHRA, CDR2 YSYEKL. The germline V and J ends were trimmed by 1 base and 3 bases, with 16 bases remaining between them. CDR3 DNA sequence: TGCGCCAGCAGCCAAGGTGGAGGCCGGGACATCTACGAGCAGTACTTC. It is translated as CASSQGGGRDIYEQYF.

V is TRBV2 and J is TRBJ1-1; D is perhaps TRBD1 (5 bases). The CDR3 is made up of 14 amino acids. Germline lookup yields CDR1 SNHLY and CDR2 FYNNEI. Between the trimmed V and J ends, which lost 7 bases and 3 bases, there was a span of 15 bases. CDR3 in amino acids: CASNPLVGDTEAFF. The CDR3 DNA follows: TGTGCCAGCAACCCGCTCGTAGGGGACACTGAAGCTTTCTTT.

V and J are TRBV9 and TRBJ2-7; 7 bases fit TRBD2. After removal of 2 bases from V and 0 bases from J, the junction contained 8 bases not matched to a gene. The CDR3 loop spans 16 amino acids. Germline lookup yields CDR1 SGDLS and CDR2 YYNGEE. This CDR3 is CASSVDGGFSSYEQYF. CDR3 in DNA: TGTGCCAGCAGCGTGGACGGGGGGTTTAGCTCCTACGAGCAGTACTTC.

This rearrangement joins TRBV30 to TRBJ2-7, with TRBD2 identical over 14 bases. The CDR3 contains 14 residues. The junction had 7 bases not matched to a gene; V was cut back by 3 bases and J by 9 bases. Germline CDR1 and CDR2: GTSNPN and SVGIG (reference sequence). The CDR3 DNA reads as TGTGCCTGGAGCCCCCTCGGACTAGCGGGGGGGCAGTACTTC. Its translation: CAWSPLGLAGGQYF.

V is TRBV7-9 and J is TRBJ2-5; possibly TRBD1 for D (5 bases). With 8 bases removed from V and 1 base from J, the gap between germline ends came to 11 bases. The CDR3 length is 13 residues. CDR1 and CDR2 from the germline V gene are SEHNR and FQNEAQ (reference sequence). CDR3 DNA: TGTGCCAGCCAGAGTACAGGCCAAGAGACCCAGTACTTC. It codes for CASQSTGQETQYF.

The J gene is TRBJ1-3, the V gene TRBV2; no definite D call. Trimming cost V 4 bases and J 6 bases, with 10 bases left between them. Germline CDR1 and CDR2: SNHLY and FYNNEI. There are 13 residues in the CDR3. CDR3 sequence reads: CASSVIRENTIYF. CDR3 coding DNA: TGTGCCAGCAGTGTAATTCGGGAAAACACCATATATTTT. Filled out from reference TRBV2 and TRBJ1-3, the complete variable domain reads EPEVTQTPSHQVTQMGQEVILRCVPISNHLYFYWYRQILGQKVEFLVSFYNNEISEKSEIFDDQFSVERPDGSNFTLKIRSTKLEDSAMYFCASSVIRENTIYFGEGSWLTVV.

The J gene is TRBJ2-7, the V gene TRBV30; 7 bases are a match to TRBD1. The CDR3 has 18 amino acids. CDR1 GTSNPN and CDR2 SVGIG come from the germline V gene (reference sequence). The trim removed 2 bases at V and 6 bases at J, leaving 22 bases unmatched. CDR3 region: CAWSYPGNYRGRSREQYF. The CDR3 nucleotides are TGTGCCTGGAGTTACCCGGGAAATTACAGGGGCCGAAGTCGCGAGCAGTACTTC.

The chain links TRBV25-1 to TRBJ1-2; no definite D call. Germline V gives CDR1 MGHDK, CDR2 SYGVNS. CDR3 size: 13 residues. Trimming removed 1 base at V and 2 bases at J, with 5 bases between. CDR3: CASSELQNYGYTF. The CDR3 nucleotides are TGTGCCAGCAGTGAATTACAGAACTATGGCTACACCTTC.

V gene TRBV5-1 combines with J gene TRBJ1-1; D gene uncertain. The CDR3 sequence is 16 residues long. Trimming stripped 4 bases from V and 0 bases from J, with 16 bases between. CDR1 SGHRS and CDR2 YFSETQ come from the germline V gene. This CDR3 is CASSNYGPGVNTEAFF. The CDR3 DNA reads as TGCGCCAGCAGCAACTATGGCCCTGGCGTGAACACTGAAGCTTTCTTT.

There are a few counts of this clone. The CDR3 loop is CASSDAKTAPGYTGELFF. The CDR3, as DNA: TGTGCCAGCAGCGACGCGAAGACCGCGCCAGGGTACACCGGGGAGCTGTTTTTT. This sequence joins TRBV9 and TRBJ2-2, with TRBD1 as a possible D gene (5 bases). Trimming took 3 bases from V and 3 from J, leaving 21 bases between them. This CDR3 is 18 amino acids long. The germline V gene has CDR1 SGDLS and CDR2 YYNGEE.

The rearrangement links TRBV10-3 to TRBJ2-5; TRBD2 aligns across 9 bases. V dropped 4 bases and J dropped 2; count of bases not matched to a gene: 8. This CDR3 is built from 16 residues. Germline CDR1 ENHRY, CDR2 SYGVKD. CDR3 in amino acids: CAISVSAGGGQETQYF. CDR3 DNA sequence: TGTGCCATCAGTGTCTCAGCGGGGGGAGGTCAAGAGACCCAGTACTTC.

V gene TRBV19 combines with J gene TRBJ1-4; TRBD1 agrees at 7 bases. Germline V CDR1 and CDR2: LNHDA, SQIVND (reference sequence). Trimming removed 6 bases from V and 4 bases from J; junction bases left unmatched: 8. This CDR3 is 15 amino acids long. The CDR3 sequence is CASSQTQGGNEKLFF. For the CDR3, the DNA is TGTGCCAGTAGCCAAACTCAGGGGGGTAATGAAAAACTGTTTTTT.